Presented here are 20 T cell receptor beta chains from one specimen sequenced in a study of blood T cell repertoires in COVID-19. Generated by immunoSEQ multiplex PCR, the TCRdb table keeps only in-frame clones and is missing some. The table shows roughly 150,000 clones, with 82% occurring only once. The source material was peripheral blood. The receptors derive from a woman of 80 years or more with active or convalescent COVID-19.

The chain is built from TRBV19 and TRBJ1-1; TRBD1 matches 7 bases. V was pared by 5 bases and J by 7 bases, with 13 bases of the junction left unmatched. CDR3 length: 15 residues. In germline, CDR1 is LNHDA, CDR2 SQIVND (reference sequence). The CDR3 spells CASSANSGTAYEAFF. DNA of the CDR3: TGTGCCAGTAGTGCCAACTCCGGGACAGCCTATGAAGCTTTCTTT.

This clone occurred a few times. V and J are TRBV25-1 and TRBJ1-5, with D unclear. The germline CDR1 and CDR2 sequences are MGHDK and SYGVNS. The CDR3 loop spans 12 amino acids. V was clipped by 3 bases and J by 6 bases, with 6 bases between them. The CDR3 spells CASSEGGQPQHF. The CDR3 DNA follows: TGTGCCAGCAGTGAGGGAGGTCAGCCCCAGCATTTT.

The chain combines TRBV18 with TRBJ1-2; D perhaps matches TRBD1 (5 bases). The germline V and J ends were trimmed by 3 bases and 1 base, with 9 bases remaining between them. CDR1 KGHSH and CDR2 LQKENI come from the germline V gene. The length of the CDR3 is 14 residues. DNA of the CDR3: TGTGCCAGCTCACCCAGCCAGGGTAACTATGGCTACACCTTC. This sequence encodes CASSPSQGNYGYTF.

In DNA form, the CDR3 reads TGTGCCACCAGCGCGGCAGTGAGTGAAGCTTTCTTT. Its protein product is CATSAAVSEAFF. The chain has TRBV15 and TRBJ1-1, with D unclear. V was shortened by 5 bases and J by 7 bases, with 11 bases between the two germline ends. Germline CDR1 and CDR2: LNHNV and YYDKDF (reference sequence). This CDR3 spans 12 amino acids.

J is TRBJ1-1 and V is TRBV28; TRBD1 matches at 7 bases. CDR3 length: 14 amino acids. J lost 5 bases, V lost 1 base, and 4 bases had no gene match. Germline CDR1 MDHEN, CDR2 SYDVKM. The CDR3 protein is CASSLLTGETEAFF. CDR3 DNA: TGTGCCAGCAGTTTATTAACAGGGGAAACTGAAGCTTTCTTT.

The gene calls are TRBV7-8 and TRBJ1-4, with 10 positions matching TRBD1. Germline lookup yields CDR1 SGHVS and CDR2 FQNEAQ. The CDR3 runs 14 residues. V dropped 2 bases and J dropped 8; count of bases not matched to a gene: 2. CDR3 protein: CASSLSGQGEKLFF. CDR3 nucleotide sequence: TGTGCCAGCAGCTTATCGGGACAGGGGGAAAAACTGTTTTTT.

CDR3 coding DNA: TGTGCCAGCAGCCCTGAGGACAGGGGGACCTACAATGAGCAGTTCTTC. As protein: CASSPEDRGTYNEQFF. The chain uses TRBV7-6 and TRBJ2-1; TRBD1 matches at 10 bases. The CDR3 contains 16 residues. CDR1 and CDR2 from the germline V gene are SGHVS and FNYEAQ. The V segment lost 5 bases and the J segment 2 bases; nucleotides outside the gene matches: 6.

This clone has a single count. The gene calls are TRBV18 and TRBJ1-1, with no clear D. There are 12 residues in the CDR3. Germline-derived CDR1 and CDR2 are KGHSH and LQKENI. V gave up 3 bases and J gave up 6 bases, with 8 bases separating them. The CDR3 sequence is CASSPMEAEAFF. The CDR3 DNA reads TGTGCCAGCTCACCGATGGAGGCTGAAGCTTTCTTT. Looking up the rest from reference TRBV18 and TRBJ1-1 gives the full variable domain: NAGVMQNPRHLVRRRGQEARLRCSPMKGHSHVYWYRQLPEEGLKFMVYLQKENIIDESGMPKERFSAEFPKEGPSILRIQQVVRGDSAAYFCASSPMEAEAFFGQGTRLTVV.

J is TRBJ2-3 and V is TRBV4-1, with TRBD2 identical over 9 bases. The CDR3 runs to 16 residues. The V gene end was trimmed by 8 bases and the J gene end by 2 bases; junction bases not matched to a gene: 11. Germline V gene sequence: CDR1 MGHRA, CDR2 YSYEKL. CDR3 loop: CASHGLLAGNTDTQYF. CDR3 bases: TGCGCCAGCCACGGCCTGCTAGCGGGAAACACAGATACGCAGTATTTT.

The chain is built from TRBV30 and TRBJ2-1; 12 bases match TRBD2. Germline V CDR1 and CDR2: GTSNPN, SVGIG (reference sequence). V gave up 0 bases and J gave up 6 bases; unmatched junction bases: 9. The CDR3 contains 17 residues. The CDR3 reads CAWSVFVTSGRLNEQFF. In DNA, the CDR3 is TGTGCCTGGAGTGTATTCGTGACTAGCGGGAGACTCAATGAGCAGTTCTTC.

The gene calls are TRBV29-1 and TRBJ2-1, with a tentative D call TRBD1 (6 bases). The CDR3 loop spans 12 amino acids. Trimming took off 7 bases at V and 3 bases at J, with 10 bases between the two ends. Germline CDR1 is SQVTM and CDR2 is ANQGSEA. DNA of the CDR3: TGCAGCGCCCGAGGGGGCTACAATGAGCAGTTCTTC. Its protein is CSARGGYNEQFF.

This sequence joins TRBV14 and TRBJ1-3, with 7 positions matching TRBD1. After removal of 8 bases from V and 2 bases from J, the junction contained 6 bases not matched to a gene. This CDR3 has 14 amino acids. The V gene's germline CDR1 is SGHDN and CDR2 FVKESK. CDR3 nucleotide sequence: TGTGCCAGCCAACAGGGGCGCCCTGGAAACACCATATATTTT. Protein sequence: CASQQGRPGNTIYF. The variable domain in full, completed from reference TRBV14 and TRBJ1-3, reads EAGVTQFPSHSVIEKGQTVTLRCDPISGHDNLYWYRRVMGKEIKFLLHFVKESKQDESGMPNNRFLAERTGGTYSTLKVQPAELEDSGVYFCASQQGRPGNTIYFGEGSWLTVV.

Here the CDR3 reads CATSSSGSVSSYEQYF. The CDR3 region has the DNA TGTGCCACCAGCTCAAGCGGGAGTGTGAGCTCCTACGAGCAGTACTTC. The chain has TRBV15 and TRBJ2-7, with TRBD2 matching over 8 bases. Per germline, CDR1 LNHNV and CDR2 YYDKDF (reference sequence). V lost 5 bases and J lost 0; bases outside the gene matches: 9. The CDR3 covers 16 residues. Full variable domain (missing parts from reference TRBV15 and TRBJ2-7): DAMVIQNPRYQVTQFGKPVTLSCSQTLNHNVMYWYQQKSSQAPKLLFHYYDKDFNNEADTPDNFQSRRPNTSFCFLDIRSPGLGDTAMYLCATSSSGSVSSYEQYFGPGTRLTVT.

The chain uses TRBV6-5 and TRBJ1-2; D is uncertain. Germline V gene lookup returns CDR1 MNHEY and CDR2 SVGAGI. The CDR3 runs 13 residues. Trimming left V 6 bases short and J 6 bases short, with 14 bases between. CDR3 amino acids: CASSLSRIDGYTF. The DNA for the CDR3 is TGTGCCAGCAGCCTATCGCGGATCGATGGCTACACCTTC.

V and J are TRBV4-2 and TRBJ1-6; 8 positions agree with TRBD1. Germline-derived CDR1 and CDR2 are LGHNA and YNFKEQ. Trimming at V came to 0 bases and at J to 9 bases, leaving 7 bases not matched to a gene. This CDR3 comprises 16 residues. CDR3 bases: TGTGCCAGCAGCCAAGAGGGCAGGGGGCGGGCTTCACCCCTCCACTTT. This translates into CASSQEGRGRASPLHF.

About this clone: At one end, the junction sequence differs from germline, possibly due to a read error. The chain recombines TRBV7-8 with TRBJ1-5; perhaps TRBD1 as D (5 bases). CDR3 length: 15 residues. Germline V gives CDR1 SGHVS, CDR2 FQNEAQ. The CDR3 DNA follows: TGTGTCAGCAGCTTAGCGGGGCAGCGCGATCAGCCCCAGCATTTT. Encoded protein: CVSSLAGQRDQPQHF.

The gene calls are TRBV11-2 and TRBJ2-5; the D gene is possibly TRBD1 (6 bases). There are 13 residues in the CDR3. Germline lookup yields CDR1 SGHAT and CDR2 FQNNGV. The germline V and J ends were trimmed by 5 bases and 5 bases, with 12 bases remaining between them. CDR3 region: CASSRTETETQYF. As DNA, the CDR3 is TGTGCCAGCAGCCGGACAGAGACGGAGACCCAGTACTTC.

V and J are TRBV5-1 and TRBJ1-6, with D perhaps TRBD1 (6 bases). CDR3 length: 17 residues. V shed 2 bases and J shed 7 bases, with 19 bases lying between them. CDR1 is SGHRS and CDR2 is YFSETQ in the germline V gene. Here the CDR3 reads CASSLGGPDRINSPLHF. CDR3 nucleotides: TGCGCCAGCAGCTTAGGTGGGCCAGACAGGATCAATTCACCCCTCCACTTT.

This clone occurred once. The V and J genes are TRBV5-4 and TRBJ2-5, with a weak D call TRBD1 (6 bases). Germline CDR1 is SGHNT and CDR2 is YYREEE (reference sequence). This CDR3 contains 14 residues. V was clipped by 4 bases and J by 4 bases, with 14 bases between them. This CDR3 is CASSAIRDTETQYF. The CDR3 DNA is TGTGCCAGCAGCGCGATCCGGGACACAGAGACCCAGTACTTC.

The chain uses TRBV28 and TRBJ2-7; 10 bases align to TRBD2. Germline CDR1 and CDR2: MDHEN and SYDVKM. This CDR3 has 15 residues. V was pared by 9 bases and J by 3 bases, with 11 bases of the junction left unmatched. The CDR3 sequence is CASTTSSGRGYEQYF. CDR3 nucleotide sequence: TGTGCCAGTACCACCTCTAGCGGGAGAGGCTACGAGCAGTACTTC.